The next 21 T cell receptor beta chains were all read from a single sample in a study of T cell clonality in common variable immunodeficiency. Points from the study as a whole: In common variable immunodeficiency, TCR beta chains reportedly carried fewer deletions and N-nucleotide insertions.

What these receptors recognize is not known. Some clones are missing from TCRdb's copy, which holds only in-frame ones; the method was immunoSEQ multiplex PCR. This repertoire holds 25,000 to 30,000 clones, and none appear only once. Sample: peripheral blood mononuclear cells. These receptors were obtained from a human donor with common variable immunodeficiency.

In this sample, this clone turned up many times. The CDR3 sequence is CASSLKGSETQYF. Partial CDR3 DNA: TGTGCCAGCAGCTTAAAGGGGTCGGAGACC. This chain links TRBV5-4 with TRBJ2-5; a weak D match, TRBD1 (5 bases). From the germline J gene comes the end of the CDR3, since the read stops 3 residues before it. Germline CDR1 and CDR2: SGHNT and YYREEE (reference sequence). V was shortened by 2 bases and J by 5 bases, with 10 bases between the two germline ends. The CDR3 contains 13 residues.

This clone has only a few counts. The observed sequence ends 3 residues before the CDR3 terminus, with the missing tail filled in from the germline J gene. The chain is built from TRBV19 and TRBJ2-1; the D gene is possibly TRBD1 (6 bases). With 5 bases removed from V and 7 bases from J, the gap between germline ends came to 15 bases. Germline V lookup: CDR1 LNHDA, CDR2 SQIVND (reference sequence). The CDR3 loop spans 14 amino acids. CDR3 DNA, as far as it was read: TGTGCCAGTAGTCCGAGAACAGGGTGGAATGAG. Amino acid sequence: CASSPRTGWNE. The full CDR3 reads CASSPRTGWNEQFF.

This clone was observed at least ten times. The read terminates 3 residues before the CDR3 end, so the remaining end is supplied by the germline J gene. The chain carries TRBV18 and TRBJ2-5; perhaps TRBD1 as D (6 bases). From germline, CDR1 is KGHSH and CDR2 LQKENI. This CDR3 has 15 amino acids. V was cut by 5 bases and J by 0 bases, with 13 bases left in between. Here the CDR3 reads CASSVAGVYQETQYF. The CDR3 DNA, read in part, is TGTGCCAGCTCAGTTGCAGGGGTCTACCAAGAGACC.

This clone has a count of ten or more. The read comes to an end 3 residues before the CDR3 does, leaving the germline J gene to fill in the end. The rearrangement links TRBV27 to TRBJ2-2; 7 nucleotides agree with TRBD2. V was clipped by 6 bases and J by 8 bases; unmatched bases: 3. Per the germline V gene, CDR1 is MNHEY and CDR2 is SMNVEV (reference sequence). The CDR3 is 12 residues long. CDR3 amino acids: CASRLALGELFF. The CDR3 DNA, read in part, is TGTGCCAGCAGACTAGCGCTTGGGGAG.

This clone occurred a few times. The DNA read from the CDR3 is TGTGCCAGCAGCTTTGGACAGTGGGAGACC. Its protein is CASSFGQWET. The full CDR3 sequence reads CASSFGQWETQYF. The chain links TRBV7-2 to TRBJ2-5; D may be TRBD1 (6 bases). The read ends 3 residues early relative to the CDR3; the germline J gene fills the gap. The germline gives CDR1 SGHTA, CDR2 FQGNSA. V gave up 3 bases and J gave up 5 bases, with 10 bases separating them. This CDR3 is built from 13 residues. Using reference TRBV7-2 and TRBJ2-5 for the parts outside the CDR3, the full variable domain is GAGVSQSPSNKVTEKGKDVELRCDPISGHTALYWYRQSLGQGLEFLIYFQGNSAPDKSGLPSDRFSAERTGGSVSTLTIQRTQQEDSAVYLCASSFGQWETQYFGPGTRLLVL.

This clone was recorded many times. The DNA ends 3 residues before the CDR3 does, and the rest of the CDR3 is filled in from the germline J gene. This chain links TRBV19 with TRBJ2-6; D is undetermined. V lost 3 bases and J lost 5, with 5 bases in between. Germline assignment: CDR1 LNHDA and CDR2 SQIVND (reference sequence). The CDR3 runs 13 residues. CDR3 bases read: TGTGCCAGTAGTATTGGCAGGGCCAACGTC. This codes for CASSIGRANV. The full CDR3 protein reads CASSIGRANVLTF.

Concerning this clone: Read coverage stops 3 residues before the CDR3 terminus; the germline J gene supplies the remainder. The chain couples TRBV6-1 to TRBJ2-5; D is perhaps TRBD1 (5 bases). Looked up from germline, CDR1 is MNHNS and CDR2 is SASEGT. The CDR3 has 12 residues. V dropped 4 bases and J dropped 5 bases, with 8 bases sitting between them. The CDR3 loop is CASSAAGETQYF. Incomplete CDR3 DNA: TGTGCCAGCAGTGCCGCAGGGGAGACC.

Concerning this clone itself: The CDR3 end is not reached by the read, which stops 3 residues before it; the germline J gene fills it in. The chain carries TRBV2 and TRBJ2-5; TRBD2 matches 7 bases. CDR1 and CDR2 (germline): SNHLY, FYNNEI. This CDR3 contains 15 residues. V shed 5 bases, J shed 5 bases, and the junction held 11 bases outside the gene matches. The CDR3 here is CASSTGGSLSETQYF. The CDR3 bases that were read are TGTGCCAGCAGTACTGGCGGGAGTTTATCGGAGACC.

This clone occurred many times. Sequencing ends 3 residues short of the CDR3 end; the germline J gene provides the rest. This chain uses TRBV5-1 with TRBJ2-1; D may be TRBD2 (6 bases). V shed 3 bases and J shed 7 bases, with 8 bases lying between them. CDR1 and CDR2 (germline): SGHRS, YFSETQ. This CDR3 spans 12 amino acids. CDR3 region: CASSWRGNEQFF. CDR3 bases read: TGCGCCAGCAGCTGGCGGGGTAATGAG.

Concerning this clone: The CDR3 extends 3 residues past the end of the read, so its final part is completed from the germline J gene. This chain joins TRBV6-2 or TRBV6-3 and TRBJ2-2, with 7 bases fitting TRBD1. In germline, CDR1 is MNHEY, CDR2 SVGEGT. This CDR3 has 15 residues. V lost 1 base to trimming and J lost 4 bases; unmatched junction nucleotides: 3. Here the CDR3 reads CASSYWGTVTGELFF. CDR3 bases read: TGTGCCAGCAGTTACTGGGGGACAGTCACCGGGGAG.

Remarks on this clone: The CDR3 extends 3 residues past the end of the read, so its final part is completed from the germline J gene. The chain couples TRBV5-1 to TRBJ2-5; tentative D call: TRBD1 (5 bases). Trimming removed 2 bases from V and 2 bases from J, with 10 bases in between. The germline gives CDR1 SGHRS, CDR2 YFSETQ. This CDR3 comprises 14 residues. The covered CDR3 bases are TGCGCCAGCAGCTTTACAGGTCCACAAGAGACC. Protein: CASSFTGPQET. The full CDR3 protein reads CASSFTGPQETQYF.

In this sample, this clone turned up a few times. The read ends 3 residues early relative to the CDR3; the germline J gene fills the gap. V usage is TRBV19 and J usage is TRBJ2-3; perhaps TRBD1 as D (5 bases). The CDR3 sequence is 14 residues long. Trimming pared 3 bases from V and 2 bases from J, leaving 9 bases between. The germline CDR1 and CDR2 sequences are LNHDA and SQIVND (reference sequence). This CDR3 reads CASSIQGTTDTQYF. The covered CDR3 bases are TGTGCCAGTAGTATCCAGGGAACCACAGATACG.

This clone was counted a few times. The CDR3 end is not reached by the read, which stops 3 residues before it; the germline J gene fills it in. The gene calls are TRBV7-6 and TRBJ2-5, with 15 bases identical to TRBD2. The CDR3 is 18 amino acids. After removal of 5 bases from V and 5 bases from J, the junction contained 12 bases not matched to a gene. Germline lookup yields CDR1 SGHVS and CDR2 FNYEAQ. The CDR3: CASSPSGLAGGSGETQYF. CDR3 DNA, as far as it was read: TGTGCCAGCAGCCCGAGTGGACTAGCGGGAGGGTCGGGCGAGACC.

This clone was seen repeatedly, ten times or more. With the read ending 3 residues before the CDR3 end, the germline J gene is used to fill in that end. The chain recombines TRBV20-1 with TRBJ2-7, with 12 positions matching TRBD2. The CDR3 consists of 14 residues. J gave up 4 bases and V 5 bases, and 6 bases lay outside the gene matches. Looked up from germline, CDR1 is DFQATT and CDR2 is SNEGSKA (reference sequence). Incomplete CDR3 DNA: TGCAGTGCTGTGACTAGCGGGAGTGTTTACGAG. As protein: CSAVTSGSVYE. The whole CDR3 protein reads CSAVTSGSVYEQYF.

This clone was picked up many times. The read stops 3 residues short of the end of the CDR3; the missing end is completed from the germline J gene. J is TRBJ2-6 and V is TRBV5-1; D perhaps matches TRBD1 (6 bases). CDR1 and CDR2 from the germline V gene are SGHRS and YFSETQ. V gave up 1 base and J gave up 3 bases, with 14 bases separating them. The length of the CDR3 is 17 residues. CDR3 residues: CASSLLGALHGANVLTF. The CDR3 bases that were read are TGCGCCAGCAGCTTGTTGGGGGCGCTACATGGGGCCAACGTC.

This clone has at least ten counts. CDR3 region: CASSPGRTVNTEAFF. CDR3 bases read: TGCGCCAGCAGCCCCGGACGGACAGTTAACACTGAA. The V and J genes are TRBV5-1 and TRBJ1-1, with D tentatively TRBD1 (6 bases). The read stops 3 residues short of the end of the CDR3; the missing end is completed from the germline J gene. The CDR3 is 15 residues long. Germline V gives CDR1 SGHRS, CDR2 YFSETQ. V was pared by 4 bases and J by 2 bases, with 15 bases between. Full variable domain (remainder filled in from reference TRBV5-1 and TRBJ1-1): KAGVTQTPRYLIKTRGQQVTLSCSPISGHRSVSWYQQTPGQGLQFLFEYFSETQRNKGNFPGRFSGRQFSNSRSEMNVSTLELGDSALYLCASSPGRTVNTEAFFGQGTRLTVV.

The sample holds many counts of this clone. The CDR3: CATLEGGGNTEAFF. CDR3 DNA, as far as it was read: TGTGCCACCCTTGAGGGAGGGGGGAACACTGAA. The gene calls are TRBV12-3 or TRBV12-4 and TRBJ1-1; TRBD1 is a possible D gene (6 bases). From the germline J gene comes the end of the CDR3, since the read stops 3 residues before it. This CDR3 has 14 amino acids. V dropped 10 bases and J dropped 1 base, with 16 bases sitting between them.

This clone showed up just a few times. The DNA ends 3 residues before the CDR3 does, and the rest of the CDR3 is filled in from the germline J gene. V and J are TRBV6-1 and TRBJ2-7; TRBD1 might be the D (5 bases). The germline CDR1 and CDR2 sequences are MNHNS and SASEGT. The CDR3 is 15 amino acids. Trimming removed 1 base from V and 0 bases from J, with 10 bases in between. CDR3 bases read: TGTGCCAGCAGTGAAGTGTACAGGAGCTCCTACGAG. It encodes CASSEVYRSSYE. The full CDR3 is CASSEVYRSSYEQYF.

This clone was detected only a few times. Sequencing ends 3 residues short of the CDR3 end; the germline J gene provides the rest. The rearrangement joins TRBV2 to TRBJ2-7; 14 bases agree with TRBD2. The CDR3 extends over 15 amino acids. V lost 5 bases to trimming and J lost 6 bases; unmatched junction nucleotides: 6. From germline, CDR1 is SNHLY and CDR2 FYNNEI. The CDR3 bases that were read are TGTGCCAGCAGTACCGGGACTAGCGGGAGCCTCGAG. Protein sequence: CASSTGTSGSLE. The complete CDR3 protein is CASSTGTSGSLEQYF.

Concerning this clone: The CDR3 end falls 3 residues outside the read, so it is completed with the germline J gene. The rearrangement joins TRBV2 to TRBJ2-7; 8 bases fit TRBD1. The ends lost 4 bases at V and 5 bases at J; junction bases unmatched: 7. In germline, CDR1 is SNHLY, CDR2 FYNNEI. The CDR3 is 14 residues long. The sequenced part of the CDR3 DNA is TGTGCCAGCAGTGTGCAGGGGGCAGGGGACGAG. It yields the protein CASSVQGAGDE. The full CDR3 reads CASSVQGAGDEQYF.

This clone came up many times. The read ends 3 residues before the CDR3 terminus; that terminus is restored from the germline J gene. The V and J genes are TRBV24-1 and TRBJ2-5, with 7 nucleotides matching TRBD1. The CDR3 contains 18 residues. The germline V gene encodes CDR1 KGHDR and CDR2 SFDVKD. The V segment lost 5 bases and the J segment 3 bases; nucleotides outside the gene matches: 17. This CDR3 is CATSVTLGGTGAKETQYF. The CDR3 DNA, read in part, is TGTGCCACCAGTGTCACTCTTGGGGGAACAGGGGCGAAAGAGACC.